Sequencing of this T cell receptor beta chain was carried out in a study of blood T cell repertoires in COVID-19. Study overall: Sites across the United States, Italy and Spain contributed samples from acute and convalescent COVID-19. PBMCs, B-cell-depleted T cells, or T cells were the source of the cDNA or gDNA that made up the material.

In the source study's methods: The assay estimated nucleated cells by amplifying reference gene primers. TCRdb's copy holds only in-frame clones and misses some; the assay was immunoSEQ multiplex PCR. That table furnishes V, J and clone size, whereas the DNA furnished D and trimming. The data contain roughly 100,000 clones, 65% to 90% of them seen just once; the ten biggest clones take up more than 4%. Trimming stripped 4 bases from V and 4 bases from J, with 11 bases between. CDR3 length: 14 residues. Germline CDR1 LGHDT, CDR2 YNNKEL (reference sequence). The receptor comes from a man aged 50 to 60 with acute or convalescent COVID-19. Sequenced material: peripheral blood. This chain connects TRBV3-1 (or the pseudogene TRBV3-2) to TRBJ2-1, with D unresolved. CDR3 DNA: TGTGCCAGCAGCCTCGCCCAGGTATACAATGAGCAGTTCTTC. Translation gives CASSLAQVYNEQFF.